This is a list of T cell receptor beta chains from one sample in a study of blood T cell repertoires in COVID-19. Some clones are missing from TCRdb's copy, which holds only in-frame ones; the method was immunoSEQ multiplex PCR. Here the sample spans 150,000 to 200,000 clones, 80% to 90% being singletons. Sequencing input: PBMCs or T cells enriched from blood (not recorded which). The source is a man aged 35-49 years who had recovered from COVID-19. Each CDR3 is given with its conserved first and last residue. The order of the fields is D gene, clone size, J gene, V gene, CDR3 DNA, CDR3 protein. A D gene is named only where the DNA matches it firmly. Rows may omit the clone size; those that give it use once, few, many or a size class.

>TRBD1|NA|TRBJ2-3|TRBV5-6
TGTGCCAGCAGCTGGTGGACAGGGCACGCAGATACGCAGTATTTT
CASSWWTGHADTQYF
>TRBD1|NA|TRBJ1-2|TRBV28
TGTGCCAGCAGTCACGACAGGGGTTTTTCCTCTGGCTACACCTTC
CASSHDRGFSSGYTF
>TRBD1|NA|TRBJ2-7|TRBV28
TGTGCCAGCAGTTTATTGGGGACAGGGGAGTACGAGCAGTACTTC
CASSLLGTGEYEQYF
>NA|NA|TRBJ1-1|TRBV5-1
TGCGCCAGCAGCTTGTACGGAGACACTGAAGCTTTCTTT
CASSLYGDTEAFF
>TRBD2|NA|TRBJ2-7|TRBV7-9
TGTGCCAGCAGCCGCCCGGGGACTAGCGGGGACGAGCAGTACTTC
CASSRPGTSGDEQYF
>TRBD1|NA|TRBJ1-5|TRBV19
TGTGCCAGTAGCGGGCCGGGACAGGGACCCAGCAATCAGCCCCAGCATTTT
CASSGPGQGPSNQPQHF
>NA|NA|TRBJ2-1|TRBV3-1/TRBV3-2
TGTGCCAGCAGCCAAGATCGGGGAGTATACCCCTACAATGAGCAGTTCTTC
CASSQDRGVYPYNEQFF
>NA|NA|TRBJ1-1|TRBV6-5
TGTGCCAGCAGTCGAAACAGAGAGAACACTGAAGCTTTCTTT
CASSRNRENTEAFF
>NA|NA|TRBJ2-4|TRBV2
TGTGCCAGCAGTGGGCAGGGGTCCAAAAACATTCAGTACTTC
CASSGQGSKNIQYF
>TRBD1|NA|TRBJ2-1|TRBV6-5
TGTGCCAGCAGCCCCGGGACAGCAACCTACAATGAGCAGTTCTTC
CASSPGTATYNEQFF
>TRBD2|once|TRBJ2-7|TRBV28
TGTGCCAGCAGTTTATCGGGCGGGAGGGTAAGGGAGCAGTACTTC
CASSLSGGRVREQYF
>TRBD1|NA|TRBJ1-5|TRBV6-5
TGTGCCAGCAGTTACTCAGACAGGGGGCAGCCCCAGCATTTT
CASSYSDRGQPQHF
>TRBD1|NA|TRBJ1-1|TRBV3-1/TRBV3-2
TGTGCCAGCAGCCAAGGACAGGGGACTGAAGCTTTCTTT
CASSQGQGTEAFF